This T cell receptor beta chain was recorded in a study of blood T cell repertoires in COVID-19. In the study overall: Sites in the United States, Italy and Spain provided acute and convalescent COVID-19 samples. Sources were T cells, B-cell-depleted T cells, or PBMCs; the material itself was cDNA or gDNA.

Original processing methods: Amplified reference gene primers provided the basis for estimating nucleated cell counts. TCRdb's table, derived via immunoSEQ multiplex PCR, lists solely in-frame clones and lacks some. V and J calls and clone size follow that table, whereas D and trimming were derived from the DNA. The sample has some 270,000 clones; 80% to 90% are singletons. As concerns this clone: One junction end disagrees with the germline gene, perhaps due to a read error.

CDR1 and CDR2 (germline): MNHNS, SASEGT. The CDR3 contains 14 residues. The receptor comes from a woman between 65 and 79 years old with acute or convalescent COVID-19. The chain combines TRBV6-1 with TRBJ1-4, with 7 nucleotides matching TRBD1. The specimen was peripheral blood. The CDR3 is CASREGGAMEKLFF. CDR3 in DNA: TGTGCCAGCAGAGAAGGGGGCGCGATGGAAAAACTGTTTTTT.